This paragraph reports one TCR beta chain. This CDR3 comprises 17 residues. The data derive from a study of T cells expressing NK-cell markers. As the method of synthesis, 5'RACE template switching with UMIs yielded TCR beta cDNA. TCRdb reprocessed the 5' RACE reads, with one entry per CDR3 protein and no DNA. In total, the table holds 150,000 or so distinct CDR3 sequences. The V and J genes are TRBV6-7 and TRBJ2-1. TRBV6-7 carries the ORF label, with uncertain function. This TCR was recovered from a woman aged 45-59 years in good health. Sequencing was performed on blood T cells: a sorted CD56 or NKG2C T cell subset, CD4+ or CD8+ T cells, or bulk PBMC T cells (not recorded which). The chain's CDR3 is CASSLLRRGGSYNEQFF.